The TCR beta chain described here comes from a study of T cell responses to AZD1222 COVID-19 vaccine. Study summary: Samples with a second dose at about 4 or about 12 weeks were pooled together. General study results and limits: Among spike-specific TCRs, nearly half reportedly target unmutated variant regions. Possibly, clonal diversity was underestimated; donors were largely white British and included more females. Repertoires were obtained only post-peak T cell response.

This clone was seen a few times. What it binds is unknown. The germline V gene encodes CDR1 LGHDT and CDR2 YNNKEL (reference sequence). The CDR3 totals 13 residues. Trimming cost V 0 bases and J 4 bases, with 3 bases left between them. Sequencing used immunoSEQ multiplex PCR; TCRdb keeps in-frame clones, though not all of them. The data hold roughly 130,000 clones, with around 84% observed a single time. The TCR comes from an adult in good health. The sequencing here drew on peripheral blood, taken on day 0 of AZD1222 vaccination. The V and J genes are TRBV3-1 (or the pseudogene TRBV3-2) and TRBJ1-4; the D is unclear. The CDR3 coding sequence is TGTGCCAGCAGCCAAGATTTTAATGAAAAACTGTTTTTT. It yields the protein CASSQDFNEKLFF.